This T cell receptor beta chain came from a study of T cells in Graves' hyperthyroidism and ophthalmopathy. Overall study: Peripheral blood sampling occurred at initial diagnosis, before any treatment.

Template material for amplifying TCR beta CDR3 regions consisted of RNA transcripts. First-round RT-PCR with HTBI primers amplified the TCR CDR3 region. TCRdb processed the multiplex PCR reads anew with MiXCR; each CDR3 protein has one entry. The sample contains hundreds of thousands of distinct CDR3 sequences, over 35% of which appear only once. The germline CDR1 and CDR2 sequences are SQVTM and ANQGSEA. V lost 5 bases, J lost 6 bases, and 14 bases lay in between. This CDR3 contains 12 residues. Those patients with uncontrolled infection, other autoimmune disease, pregnancy or lactation were excluded.

The clonotype comes from a man younger than 35 with Graves' hyperthyroidism. Sample: blood. The chain combines TRBV29-1 with TRBJ2-7, with D possibly matching TRBD1 (6 bases). The CDR3 sequence: CSVSTGIREQYF. Written as DNA, the CDR3 is TGCAGCGTTTCAACAGGGATTCGCGAGCAGTACTTC.